These T cell receptor beta chains were read from a single sample in a study of cytomegalovirus exposure and HLA in healthy donors. Libraries were prepared by immunoSEQ multiplex PCR; TCRdb keeps only in-frame clonotypes and omits some of them. The table includes 45,000 to 70,000 clones, 70% to 85% detected once. The material sequenced was PBMCs. The receptors here all came from a man between 50 and 59 years old in good health and CMV-seronegative. Each CDR3 is given with its conserved first and last residue. Expanded clones get a size class; other rows say once, few or many, or leave the size out.

clone_size j_call v_call cdr3_aa
NA TRBJ1-5 TRBV6-1 CASSDRANQPQHF
NA TRBJ2-7 TRBV7-8 CASSLAGGEQYF
NA TRBJ2-3 TRBV6-5 CASSYWRTDTQYF
NA TRBJ1-1 TRBV11-3 CASSLTGTNTEAFF
NA TRBJ2-5 TRBV25-1 CASSEYQPGGETQYF
NA TRBJ1-3 TRBV30 CAWRGQGARNTIYF
NA TRBJ2-7 TRBV5-6 CASSPLGGPVSEQYF
few TRBJ2-1 TRBV18 CASSPLAGGDNEQFF
NA TRBJ1-3 TRBV9 CASSAKGSGNTIYF
NA TRBJ1-5 TRBV29-1 CSVEDQGGPQHF
NA TRBJ2-3 TRBV5-1 CASSPARGTDTQYF
once TRBJ2-7 TRBV7-2 CASSLGGGLAYEQYF
NA TRBJ2-1 TRBV13 CASSLQGARVFQYDEQFF
NA TRBJ1-5 TRBV7-8 CASSAREVGQPQHF
once TRBJ2-3 TRBV5-4 CASSLAGRGTDTQYF
NA TRBJ1-1 TRBV14 CASSPLAGTEAFF
NA TRBJ1-2 TRBV6-1 CASSELGGQGAHGYTF
NA TRBJ2-5 TRBV9 CASSVGSAAVATQYF
NA TRBJ1-2 TRBV5-5 CASSTLQVTSGYTF
NA TRBJ1-1 TRBV9 CASSVAAESKAFF
NA TRBJ1-1 TRBV27 CASRGQPGTEAFF
NA TRBJ2-7 TRBV5-5 CASTQGLAGGPYEQYF
once TRBJ2-7 TRBV7-2 CASSSDRGEQYF
NA TRBJ2-5 TRBV4-3 CASSQDGSLAGRQETQYF
NA TRBJ1-1 TRBV5-1 CASSTNTGQNTEAFF
NA TRBJ2-5 TRBV7-7 CASSPAAGTGLETQYF
NA TRBJ1-1 TRBV27 CASSSGWTEAFF
NA TRBJ2-3 TRBV4-2 CASSQRLAGGGDTQYF
NA TRBJ1-5 TRBV6-5 CASSYSGGAGQPQHF
few TRBJ1-3 TRBV12-5 CASGFLRGGGSSGNTIYF
NA TRBJ1-1 TRBV2 CASSEGTHNEAFF
NA TRBJ2-3 TRBV5-6 CASSPDTDTQYF
NA TRBJ2-1 TRBV7-7 CASSPYPGLAVEQFF
NA TRBJ1-4 TRBV6-1 CASSPRLTANEKLFF
NA TRBJ2-5 TRBV29-1 CSVESGGQETQYF
NA TRBJ2-3 TRBV18 CASSPIRSTDTQYF
NA TRBJ2-5 TRBV11-2 CASSAHQTSGETQYF
NA TRBJ1-1 TRBV6-5 CASSLGGMNTEAFF
NA TRBJ2-1 TRBV5-4 CASSPGLAGARAYNEQFF
NA TRBJ2-5 TRBV4-2 CASSQESGGLWETQYF
NA TRBJ2-6 TRBV2 CASSGGQGASGANVLTF
NA TRBJ1-2 TRBV28 CASSLTGGSNYGYTF
NA TRBJ1-1 TRBV7-9 CASSLARRNTEAFF
NA TRBJ1-4 TRBV19 CASSIRPGQRQTNEKLFF
NA TRBJ2-3 TRBV4-2 CASSLEQGAQIDTQYF
few TRBJ1-6 TRBV6-5 CASSGRRDRGSPLHF
NA TRBJ1-2 TRBV11-2 CASSSTKGRWDGYTF
NA TRBJ1-4 TRBV15 CATSRKGQGGEKLFF
NA TRBJ2-6 TRBV6-1 CASREGASSGANVLTF
few TRBJ2-2 TRBV5-1 CASSPSTGDTGELFF
once TRBJ2-7 TRBV6-5 CASSYAAETYEQYF
NA TRBJ2-2 TRBV6-5 CASRATGPAAGELFF
NA TRBJ1-4 TRBV27 CASSDAGDPREKLFF
NA TRBJ2-7 TRBV6-5 CASSYSRDSSYEQYF
few TRBJ2-1 TRBV7-7 CASSLGGGQGPSSYNEQFF
NA TRBJ2-6 TRBV28 CASSPPLGAGANVLTF
NA TRBJ2-5 TRBV7-9 CASSLPSGRETQYF